A single sample is the source of the 6 T cell receptor beta chains below, sequenced in a study of CD8 T cells in ankylosing spondylitis. TCRdb re-analysed the 5' RACE reads in MiXCR, keeping a single row per CDR3 protein. The data show 250,000 to 300,000 distinct CDR3 sequences, roughly 18% seen once. Material for sequencing was blood, either unsorted or a sorted T cell fraction (not recorded which). The receptors shown here come from a male donor with ankylosing spondylitis or in good health (not recorded which).

The rearrangement joins TRBV27 to TRBJ2-1; 9 bases map to TRBD2. The CDR3 consists of 16 residues. The ends lost 7 bases at V and 0 bases at J; junction bases unmatched: 7. The germline CDR1 and CDR2 sequences are MNHEY and SMNVEV (reference sequence). The CDR3 loop reads CASILHSGSSYNEQFF. The CDR3 region has the DNA TGTGCCAGCATCCTCCATAGCGGGAGCTCCTACAATGAGCAGTTCTTC.

This clonotype came up a few times. This chain connects TRBV4-1 to TRBJ1-1; D ambiguous. Deletions cut 1 base from V and 5 bases from J, with 14 bases between. CDR1 and CDR2 (germline): MGHRA, YSYEKL. The CDR3 sequence is 15 residues long. The CDR3 DNA sequence: TGCGCCAGCAGCCAAGCCCCGGCCTCATTTACTGAAGCTTTCTTT. Encoded protein: CASSQAPASFTEAFF.

The chain has TRBV4-3 and TRBJ1-2; D is perhaps TRBD1 (6 bases). The germline V gene encodes CDR1 LGHNA and CDR2 YSLEER. V dropped 0 bases and J dropped 0 bases, with 8 bases sitting between them. The CDR3 has 15 amino acids. CDR3 protein: CASSQERTANYGYTF. CDR3 DNA sequence: TGCGCCAGCAGCCAAGAGAGGACAGCTAACTATGGCTACACCTTC.

The chain carries TRBV12-3 or TRBV12-4 and TRBJ2-7, with 8 bases lining up with TRBD1. This CDR3 comprises 18 residues. Trimming took 4 bases from V and 0 from J; bases not matched to a gene: 14. The chain's CDR3 is CASSSMGQEGPISYEQYF. The CDR3 DNA sequence: TGTGCCAGCAGTTCCATGGGACAGGAGGGTCCCATCTCCTACGAGCAGTACTTC.

This clonotype was picked up a small number of times. The chain employs TRBV4-3 and TRBJ2-3; 10 bases fit TRBD2. Germline-derived CDR1 and CDR2 are LGHNA and YSLEER. V gave up 4 bases and J gave up 0 bases; unmatched junction bases: 4. This CDR3 spans 16 amino acids. CDR3: CASSRVLAGSTDTQYF. For the CDR3, the DNA is TGCGCCAGCAGCCGCGTACTAGCGGGAAGCACAGATACGCAGTATTTT.

The chain combines TRBV11-2 with TRBJ2-2; D might be TRBD1 (5 bases). CDR1 is SGHAT, CDR2 FQNNGV, per germline. CDR3 length equals 12 residues. V gave up 7 bases and J gave up 4 bases, with 7 bases separating them. Here the CDR3 DNA reads TGTGCCAGCAATAGGGGCACCGGGGAGCTGTTTTTT. Translated, it gives CASNRGTGELFF.